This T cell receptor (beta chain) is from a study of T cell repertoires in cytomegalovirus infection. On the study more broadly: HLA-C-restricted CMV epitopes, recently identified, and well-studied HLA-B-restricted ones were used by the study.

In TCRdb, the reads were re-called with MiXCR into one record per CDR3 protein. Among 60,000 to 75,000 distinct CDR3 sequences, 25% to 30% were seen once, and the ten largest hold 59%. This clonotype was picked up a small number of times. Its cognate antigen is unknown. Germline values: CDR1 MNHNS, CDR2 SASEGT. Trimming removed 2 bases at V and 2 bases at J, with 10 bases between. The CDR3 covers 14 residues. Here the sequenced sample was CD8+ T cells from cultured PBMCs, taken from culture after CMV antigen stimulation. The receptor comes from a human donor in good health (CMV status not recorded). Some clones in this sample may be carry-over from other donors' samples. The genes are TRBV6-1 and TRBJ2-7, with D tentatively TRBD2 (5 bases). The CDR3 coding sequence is TGTGCCAGCAGTGAAAGTGGAGGAGCCTACGAGCAGTACTTC. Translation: CASSESGGAYEQYF.